This entry lists 24 T cell receptor beta chains sequenced from one sample in a study of high-grade serous ovarian cancer treatment subgroups. Tumor samples were obtained before definitive surgery or chemotherapy. Produced via immunoSEQ multiplex PCR; TCRdb's table is partial and in-frame only. The repertoire holds about 15,000 clones, with 85% to 90% as singletons. Specimen: tumor tissue. These receptor sequences come from a human donor with high-grade serous ovarian cancer.

This chain uses TRBV7-2 with TRBJ1-1; the match to TRBD1 covers 7 bases. The length of the CDR3 is 15 residues. V lost 2 bases, J lost 2 bases, and 5 bases stayed unmatched. Germline assignment: CDR1 SGHTA and CDR2 FQGNSA. CDR3 nucleotide sequence: TGTGCCAGCAGCTTAAGGGAGGGGGCAAACACTGAAGCTTTCTTT. It is translated as CASSLREGANTEAFF.

This chain links TRBV5-1 with TRBJ2-5, with a weak D call TRBD1 (5 bases). The germline gives CDR1 SGHRS, CDR2 YFSETQ. The CDR3 length is 14 residues. Between the trimmed V and J ends, which lost 1 base and 4 bases, there was a span of 11 bases. The CDR3: CASSLSGAGETQYF. CDR3 nucleotides: TGCGCCAGCAGCTTGAGTGGGGCCGGAGAGACCCAGTACTTC.

The V call is TRBV30, the J call TRBJ1-4; TRBD1 matches 9 bases. The CDR3 loop spans 15 amino acids. Germline lookup yields CDR1 GTSNPN and CDR2 SVGIG (reference sequence). Trimming cost V 1 base and J 3 bases; bases outside gene matches: 3. The CDR3 protein is CAWSDTGGPNEKLFF. The CDR3 DNA follows: TGTGCCTGGAGTGATACAGGGGGCCCTAATGAAAAACTGTTTTTT. Combining the CDR3 with reference TRBV30 and TRBJ1-4 gives the whole variable domain SQTIHQWPATLVQPVGSPLSLECTVEGTSNPNLYWYRQAAGRGLQLLFYSVGIGQISSEVPQNLSASRPQDRQFILSSKKLLLSDSGFYLCAWSDTGGPNEKLFFGSGTQLSVL.

CDR3 amino acids: CASSSGNTEAFF. The CDR3 nucleotides are TGTGCCAGCAGTTCAGGGAACACTGAAGCTTTCTTT. V usage is TRBV6-6 and J usage is TRBJ1-1, with D uncertain. CDR1 MNHNY and CDR2 SVGAGI come from the germline V gene (reference sequence). The CDR3 has 12 residues. Deletions cut 4 bases from V and 1 base from J, with 4 bases between.

V gene TRBV18 combines with J gene TRBJ1-4, with 8 bases identical to TRBD1. The CDR3 extends over 15 amino acids. V gave up 4 bases and J gave up 8 bases; unmatched junction bases: 9. Germline V gene lookup returns CDR1 KGHSH and CDR2 LQKENI. CDR3 bases: TGTGCCAGCTCACTACAGGGGGAAGTTCGGGAAAAACTGTTTTTT. It translates to CASSLQGEVREKLFF.

The V call is TRBV5-4, the J call TRBJ2-1; 11 bases are a match to TRBD2. Trimming cost V 6 bases and J 7 bases; bases outside gene matches: 9. Germline V lookup: CDR1 SGHNT, CDR2 YYREEE (reference sequence). CDR3 size: 15 residues. The CDR3 sequence: CASTQGIAGGNEQFF. The CDR3 nucleotides are TGTGCCAGCACCCAGGGGATAGCGGGGGGGAATGAGCAGTTCTTC.

This chain connects TRBV6-4 to TRBJ1-1; weak D call: TRBD1 (6 bases). This CDR3 has 15 amino acids. Trimming took 3 bases from V and 7 from J, leaving 18 bases between them. Germline CDR1 reads MRHNA; CDR2 reads SNTAGT. As DNA, the CDR3 is TGTGCCAGCAGTGAGTACCCCCAGGGGTCCATTGAAGCTTTCTTT. The encoded protein is CASSEYPQGSIEAFF.

This clone has only one observation. The chain has TRBV5-4 and TRBJ2-5; D remains ambiguous. Gene TRBJ2-7 matches the end of the DNA better, so the J call may be wrong. CDR3 length: 14 amino acids. Germline CDR1 is SGHNT and CDR2 is YYREEE (reference sequence). Written as DNA, the CDR3 is TGTGCCAGCAGCTTGCCCGACGGCTCCTACGAGCAGTACTTC. Amino acid sequence: CASSLPDGSYEQYF.

This clone is a singleton in its sample. The chain couples TRBV10-3 to TRBJ1-2, with TRBD1 identical over 9 bases. Germline V lookup: CDR1 ENHRY, CDR2 SYGVKD. With 0 bases clipped from V and 4 bases from J, the junction kept 6 bases outside the gene matches. The CDR3 length is 16 residues. CDR3 sequence reads: CAISESGTGQGYGYTF. For the CDR3, the DNA is TGTGCCATCAGTGAGTCCGGGACAGGGCAGGGCTATGGCTACACCTTC.

This rearrangement joins TRBV6-1 to TRBJ1-1; tentatively, D is TRBD1 (6 bases). Germline V gene data show CDR1 as MNHNS and CDR2 as SASEGT. The CDR3 has 13 residues. The V and J ends lost 4 bases and 4 bases respectively, with 10 bases between them. CDR3 in DNA: TGTGCCAGCAGTGTGCGGGGGCCCACTGAAGCTTTCTTT. Its translation: CASSVRGPTEAFF.

This clone was detected only a few times. This rearrangement joins TRBV7-2 to TRBJ1-1; no clear D gene. The germline V and J ends were trimmed by 4 bases and 1 base, with 7 bases remaining between them. Germline loops: CDR1 SGHTA, CDR2 FQGNSA. There are 13 residues in the CDR3. The CDR3 sequence is CASSYTANTEAFF. In DNA, the CDR3 is TGTGCCAGCAGCTATACAGCGAACACTGAAGCTTTCTTT.

The chain uses TRBV13 and TRBJ2-1; D is perhaps TRBD2 (5 bases). The CDR3 loop spans 13 amino acids. The V end lost 6 bases, the J end lost 9 bases, and 15 bases lay between the germline ends. Per the germline V gene, CDR1 is PRHDT and CDR2 is FYEKMQ (reference sequence). CDR3 amino acids: CASSNGLRGEQFF. As DNA, the CDR3 is TGTGCCAGCAGTAATGGGCTCCGGGGTGAGCAGTTCTTC. The full variable domain, with the rest looked up from reference TRBV13 and TRBJ2-1, is AAGVIQSPRHLIKEKRETATLKCYPIPRHDTVYWYQQGPGQDPQFLISFYEKMQSDKGSIPDRFSAQQFSDYHSELNMSSLELGDSALYFCASSNGLRGEQFFGPGTRLTVL.

The V gene is TRBV5-1, the J gene TRBJ2-3; perhaps TRBD2 as D (6 bases). The CDR3 totals 14 residues. The germline gives CDR1 SGHRS, CDR2 YFSETQ. The germline V and J ends were trimmed by 5 bases and 3 bases, with 13 bases remaining between them. In nucleotides, the CDR3 is TGCGCCAGCAGTAGGAGGGTGAGGACAGATACGCAGTATTTT. Amino acids: CASSRRVRTDTQYF.

This clone has more than one count but fewer than ten. In DNA form, the CDR3 reads TGTGCCAGCAGCAGCTACAATGAGCAGTTCTTC. Its protein product is CASSSYNEQFF. The V gene is TRBV2, the J gene TRBJ2-1; no firm D call. CDR3 length: 11 amino acids. The germline V gene encodes CDR1 SNHLY and CDR2 FYNNEI. The V and J ends lost 6 bases and 3 bases respectively, with 3 bases between them.

J is TRBJ2-6 and V is TRBV6-5; no firm D call. V was pared by 4 bases and J by 0 bases, with 4 bases between. Germline V gene sequence: CDR1 MNHEY, CDR2 SVGAGI. CDR3 size: 14 residues. CDR3 loop: CASSSISGANVLTF. CDR3 coding DNA: TGTGCCAGCAGTTCTATCTCTGGGGCCAACGTCCTGACTTTC.

The chain links TRBV15 to TRBJ1-1, with a possible D match to TRBD1 (5 bases). CDR1 LNHNV and CDR2 YYDKDF come from the germline V gene (reference sequence). V was pared by 4 bases and J by 8 bases, with 17 bases between. This CDR3 has 14 amino acids. CDR3: CATSTRGVSREAFF. DNA of the CDR3: TGTGCCACCAGCACCCGAGGGGTCAGTAGAGAAGCTTTCTTT.

The chain is built from TRBV28 and TRBJ2-2; 7 nucleotides align to TRBD2. Losses at the gene ends were 5 bases for V and 6 bases for J; bases not matched to a gene: 18. Germline V lookup: CDR1 MDHEN, CDR2 SYDVKM. This CDR3 contains 18 residues. The CDR3 bases are TGTGCCAGCAGTGCCCCTCTTGCGGGGGTCCTACTCTCCGGGGAGCTGTTTTTT. As protein: CASSAPLAGVLLSGELFF.

This chain joins TRBV7-6 and TRBJ2-5; 9 bases line up with TRBD1. Losses at the gene ends were 0 bases for V and 2 bases for J; bases not matched to a gene: 10. Germline V gives CDR1 SGHVS, CDR2 FNYEAQ. The CDR3 has 18 residues. CDR3 in amino acids: CASSLAPGTGTYQETQYF. DNA of the CDR3: TGTGCCAGCAGCTTAGCCCCAGGGACAGGGACTTATCAAGAGACCCAGTACTTC.

This clone was found once. The rearrangement joins TRBV7-6 to TRBJ2-1, with 8 bases identical to TRBD1. The CDR3 length is 15 residues. Germline V gene lookup returns CDR1 SGHVS and CDR2 FNYEAQ. Trimming removed 5 bases from V and 7 bases from J; junction bases left unmatched: 10. CDR3 bases: TGTGCCAGCAGCAAAATGCAGGGGGCTTTTAATGAGCAGTTCTTC. It translates to CASSKMQGAFNEQFF.

The chain links TRBV6-5 to TRBJ1-4, with D possibly matching TRBD1 (6 bases). The length of the CDR3 is 14 residues. Germline CDR1 and CDR2: MNHEY and SVGAGI. The V end lost 6 bases, the J end lost 5 bases, and 13 bases lay between the germline ends. The CDR3 DNA reads TGTGCCAGCAGGTCCCAGGGGATGAATGAAAAACTGTTTTTT. Its protein is CASRSQGMNEKLFF.

In nucleotides, the CDR3 is TGTGCCAGCAGTACCGGACAGGGTTTTGGCAATCAGCCCCAGCATTTT. This codes for CASSTGQGFGNQPQHF. The V gene is TRBV28, the J gene TRBJ1-5; 8 bases agree with TRBD1. Germline loops: CDR1 MDHEN, CDR2 SYDVKM. V gave up 5 bases and J gave up 2 bases; unmatched junction bases: 8. The CDR3 consists of 16 residues. The whole variable domain, filled in from reference TRBV28 and TRBJ1-5, reads DVKVTQSSRYLVKRTGEKVFLECVQDMDHENMFWYRQDPGLGLRLIYFSYDVKMKEKGDIPEGYSVSREKKERFSLILESASTNQTSMYLCASSTGQGFGNQPQHFGDGTRLSIL.

This clone was recorded once. J is TRBJ2-1 and V is TRBV15; 8 bases match TRBD1. Trimming took 5 bases from V and 9 from J; bases not matched to a gene: 9. The CDR3 is made up of 14 amino acids. CDR1 and CDR2 from the germline V gene are LNHNV and YYDKDF (reference sequence). CDR3 coding DNA: TGTGCCACCAGCGGAGGGCAGGGGGCTTTTGAGCAGTTCTTC. Translating gives CATSGGQGAFEQFF.

The chain uses TRBV5-5 and TRBJ2-7, with a weak D call TRBD2 (6 bases). The CDR3 sequence is 16 residues long. Germline V gives CDR1 SGHKS, CDR2 YYEKEE (reference sequence). Trimming removed 4 bases from V and 0 bases from J, with 17 bases in between. CDR3 DNA: TGTGCCAGCAGCGTATTTCGGACCGGGAGCTCCTACGAGCAGTACTTC. This gives the protein CASSVFRTGSSYEQYF.

The J gene is TRBJ2-7, the V gene TRBV19; D is unresolved. The CDR3 totals 11 residues. Trimming took off 5 bases at V and 3 bases at J, with 5 bases between the two ends. The germline V gene has CDR1 LNHDA and CDR2 SQIVND (reference sequence). This CDR3 reads CASSDHYEQYF. The CDR3 DNA follows: TGTGCCAGTAGTGATCACTACGAGCAGTACTTC.